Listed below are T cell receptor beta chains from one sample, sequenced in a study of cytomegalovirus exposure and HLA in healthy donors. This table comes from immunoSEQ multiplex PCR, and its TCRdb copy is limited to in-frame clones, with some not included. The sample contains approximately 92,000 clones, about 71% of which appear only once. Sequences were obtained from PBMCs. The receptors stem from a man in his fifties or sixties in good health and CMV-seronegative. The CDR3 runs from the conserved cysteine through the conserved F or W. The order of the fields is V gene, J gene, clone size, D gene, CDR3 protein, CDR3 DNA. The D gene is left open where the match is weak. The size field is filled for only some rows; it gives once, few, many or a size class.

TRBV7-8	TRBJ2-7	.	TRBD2	CASSKRIGLAGSYEQYF	TGTGCCAGCAGCAAACGGATCGGACTAGCGGGCAGCTACGAGCAGTACTTC
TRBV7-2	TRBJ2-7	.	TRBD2	CASSLALAGTYEQYF	TGTGCCAGCAGCTTAGCGCTAGCGGGAACCTACGAGCAGTACTTC
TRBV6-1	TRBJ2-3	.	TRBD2	CASSEFGGGTDTQYF	TGTGCCAGCAGTGAATTTGGGGGGGGCACAGATACGCAGTATTTT
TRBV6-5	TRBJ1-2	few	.	CASGGGGYGYTF	TGTGCCAGCGGTGGAGGTGGATATGGCTACACCTTC
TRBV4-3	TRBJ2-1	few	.	CASSQSRDNYNEQFF	TGCGCCAGCAGCCAATCCCGGGATAACTACAATGAGCAGTTCTTC
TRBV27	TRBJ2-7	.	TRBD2	CASSRTSGRVHEQYF	TGTGCCAGCAGCAGGACTAGCGGGAGAGTCCACGAGCAGTACTTC
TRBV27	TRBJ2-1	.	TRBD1	CASSLSGDRATYNEQFF	TGTGCCAGCAGTTTATCGGGGGACAGGGCCACCTACAATGAGCAGTTCTTC
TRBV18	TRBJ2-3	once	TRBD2	CASSPGTNTDTQYF	TGTGCCAGCTCACCAGGGACTAACACAGATACGCAGTATTTT
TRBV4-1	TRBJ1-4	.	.	CASSQRGGAGLGVMGNEKLFF	TGCGCCAGCAGCCAGAGGGGAGGGGCGGGACTGGGAGTAATGGGAAATGAAAAACTGTTTTTT
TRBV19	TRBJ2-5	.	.	CASSTSGLETQYF	TGTGCCAGTAGTACATCAGGGCTGGAGACCCAGTACTTC
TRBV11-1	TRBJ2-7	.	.	CASSPNRQSSYEQYF	TGTGCCAGCAGCCCAAATAGACAGAGCTCCTACGAGCAGTACTTC
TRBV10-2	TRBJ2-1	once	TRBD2	CASRKREGDEQFF	TGCGCCAGCAGAAAGCGGGAGGGTGATGAGCAGTTCTTC